Shown below are 29 T cell receptor beta chains from a single sample sequenced in a study of identical twins' blood T cells. TCRdb analysed the 5' RACE reads with MiXCR anew, one entry per CDR3 protein. The table lists 400,000 or so distinct CDR3 sequences, 28% of them singletons. Sequenced sample: PBMCs. Receptors were obtained from a woman aged 18 to 49 in good health.

In this sample, this clonotype turned up a few times. The rearrangement joins TRBV5-1 to TRBJ2-1; 12 bases align to TRBD2. The CDR3 spans 17 residues. CDR1 is SGHRS, CDR2 YFSETQ, per germline. V lost 3 bases to trimming and J lost 0 bases; unmatched junction nucleotides: 4. The CDR3 sequence is CASSWRTSGNSYNEQFF. CDR3 bases: TGCGCCAGCAGCTGGAGGACTAGCGGGAACTCCTACAATGAGCAGTTCTTC. Full variable domain (missing parts from reference TRBV5-1 and TRBJ2-1): KAGVTQTPRYLIKTRGQQVTLSCSPISGHRSVSWYQQTPGQGLQFLFEYFSETQRNKGNFPGRFSGRQFSNSRSEMNVSTLELGDSALYLCASSWRTSGNSYNEQFFGPGTRLTVL.

Notes on this clonotype: A much bigger clone sits one base away, suggesting this may be a read error. CDR3 in amino acids: CASSLEAQTGLPLHF. The CDR3 DNA follows: TGTGCCAGCAGCTTAGAGGCGCAAACCGGGTTACCCCTCCACTTT. J is TRBJ1-6 and V is TRBV7-6; D remains ambiguous. The CDR3 has 15 amino acids. Germline V gene sequence: CDR1 SGHVS, CDR2 FNYEAQ. V lost 1 base to trimming and J lost 12 bases, with 16 bases between them.

The CDR3 DNA reads as TGTGCCAGCAGGCGTCCGGGACCTTTCTACGAGCAGTACTTC. Its translation: CASRRPGPFYEQYF. The gene calls are TRBV27 and TRBJ2-7; D could derive from TRBD1 or TRBD2 (5 bases each). Per the germline V gene, CDR1 is MNHEY and CDR2 is SMNVEV (reference sequence). This CDR3 has 14 amino acids. Trimming left V 6 bases short and J 3 bases short, with 15 bases between.

This clonotype was observed a few times. This rearrangement joins TRBV12-3 or TRBV12-4 to TRBJ2-2, with TRBD1 identical over 7 bases. V lost 6 bases, J lost 2 bases, and 6 bases stayed unmatched. CDR3 size: 15 residues. CDR3 region: CASRPTGVNTGELFF. CDR3 coding DNA: TGTGCCAGCAGACCCACAGGGGTCAACACCGGGGAGCTGTTTTTT.

This clonotype was counted only a few times. V gene TRBV11-2 combines with J gene TRBJ1-1, with D unresolved. In germline, CDR1 is SGHAT, CDR2 FQNNGV. Trimming took off 0 bases at V and 4 bases at J, with 9 bases between the two ends. The CDR3 extends over 14 amino acids. CDR3 coding DNA: TGTGCCAGCAGCTTAGACCCGGGAACCACTGAAGCTTTCTTT. Amino acids: CASSLDPGTTEAFF.

A note on this clonotype: A read error may account for a junction end that differs from germline. The rearrangement links TRBV2 to TRBJ2-7; the match to TRBD2 covers 8 bases. Germline-derived CDR1 and CDR2 are SNHLY and FYNNEI. The CDR3 covers 16 residues. The chain's CDR3 is CASSRTSRSVARERYF. DNA of the CDR3: TGTGCCAGCAGCCGGACTAGCAGATCCGTTGCGCGGGAGCGGTACTTC.

The chain joins TRBV11-2 to TRBJ2-3, with TRBD2 as a possible D gene (6 bases). This CDR3 comprises 16 residues. V lost 5 bases, J lost 2 bases, and 17 bases lay in between. Looked up from germline, CDR1 is SGHAT and CDR2 is FQNNGV. The CDR3 nucleotides read TGTGCCAGCAGCCCCGTTCTGACTAGTCTCACAGATACGCAGTATTTT. It encodes CASSPVLTSLTDTQYF.

The chain uses TRBV11-3 and TRBJ1-1; TRBD1 matches 9 bases. Germline V gene data show CDR1 as SGHNT and CDR2 as YENEEA. There are 16 residues in the CDR3. Trimming took 5 bases from V and 1 from J; bases not matched to a gene: 8. The CDR3 loop reads CASSLLAGQGNTEAFF. The CDR3 coding sequence is TGTGCCAGCAGCCTCCTAGCGGGACAGGGGAACACTGAAGCTTTCTTT.

This clonotype has only one observation. Its ends do not fully match the called genes, so a read error is possible. The CDR3 DNA is TGCGCCAGCACCCTGGACACCAGCACAGGTACGCAGTATTTT. Protein product: CASTLDTSTGTQYF. V and J are TRBV5-1 and TRBJ2-3; weak D call: TRBD1 (5 bases). In germline, CDR1 is SGHRS, CDR2 YFSETQ. The CDR3 contains 14 residues.

In this sample, this clonotype turned up a few times. The rearrangement uses TRBV5-1 and TRBJ1-1; possibly TRBD1 for D (5 bases). The CDR3 totals 15 residues. From germline, CDR1 is SGHRS and CDR2 YFSETQ. V was pared by 4 bases and J by 5 bases, with 18 bases between. CDR3 protein: CASSTQGPKETEAFF. CDR3 nucleotides: TGCGCCAGCAGCACCCAGGGACCCAAGGAAACTGAAGCTTTCTTT.

The genes are TRBV6-6 and TRBJ1-3; unclear D gene. V gave up 0 bases and J gave up 8 bases, with 14 bases separating them. This CDR3 is built from 15 residues. Germline V gene lookup returns CDR1 MNHNY and CDR2 SVGAGI (reference sequence). The chain's CDR3 is CASSYSSLYRYTIYF. The CDR3 DNA follows: TGTGCCAGCAGTTACTCCAGTCTTTATAGGTACACCATATATTTT.

There are many counts of this clonotype. One end of the junction does not line up with germline, which may come from a read error. The chain uses TRBV4-3 and TRBJ2-3; D is unresolved. Germline CDR1 LGHNA, CDR2 YSLEER. There are 13 residues in the CDR3. The CDR3 DNA is TGTGCCAGCAGCCAGGACAGCACAGATACGCAGTATTTT. Its translation: CASSQDSTDTQYF.

This clonotype showed up just a few times. V is TRBV10-3 and J is TRBJ2-1, with TRBD1 matching 10 bases. The CDR3 extends over 15 amino acids. Per germline, CDR1 ENHRY and CDR2 SYGVKD. Unmatched junction bases numbered 0, after V lost 2 bases and J lost 2 bases. The CDR3, as DNA: TGTGCCATCAGTGAGGGACAGGGGGCCTACAATGAGCAGTTCTTC. It specifies CAISEGQGAYNEQFF.

The chain joins TRBV3-1 to TRBJ2-1; 7 positions agree with TRBD1. The CDR3 extends over 15 amino acids. From germline, CDR1 is LGHDT and CDR2 YNNKEL (reference sequence). V was pared by 4 bases and J by 0 bases, with 3 bases of the junction left unmatched. This CDR3 reads CASSLRGLSYNEQFF. The CDR3 nucleotides are TGTGCCAGCAGCCTAAGGGGGCTCTCCTACAATGAGCAGTTCTTC.

In this sample, this clonotype turned up a few times. The junction does not match germline at one end; this may be a read error. The chain is built from TRBV29-1 and TRBJ2-1; 7 bases fit TRBD2. This CDR3 comprises 16 residues. Germline CDR1 is SQVTM and CDR2 is ANQGSEA. The DNA for the CDR3 is TGCAGCGTTGAGCTAGCGGCCCTGAGCTCCTACAATGAGCGGTTCTTC. This sequence encodes CSVELAALSSYNERFF.

V is TRBV11-2 and J is TRBJ1-4, with D hard to call. The CDR3 runs to 16 residues. The ends were cut back, 3 bases at V and 4 bases at J, with 15 bases in the middle. Germline CDR1 is SGHAT and CDR2 is FQNNGV. DNA of the CDR3: TGTGCCAGCAGCTTTTGGATATACGGGCGTAATGAAAAACTGTTTTTT. Translation: CASSFWIYGRNEKLFF.

Ten or more counts support this clonotype. The CDR3 sequence is CASGLYQETQYF. The CDR3 coding sequence is TGTGCCAGCGGACTGTACCAAGAGACCCAGTACTTC. J is TRBJ2-5 and V is TRBV14; D may be TRBD2 (5 bases). Trimming removed 8 bases from V and 0 bases from J, with 7 bases in between. Germline loops: CDR1 SGHDN, CDR2 FVKESK. The CDR3 has 12 amino acids.

With regard to this clonotype: A much more abundant neighbour one base away suggests this may be a read error. The V and J genes are TRBV24-1 and TRBJ1-5; D is uncertain. The germline V gene has CDR1 KGHDR and CDR2 SFDVKD. The CDR3 contains 13 residues. The CDR3 DNA is TGTGCCACCGGTGATTTGAGCAATCAGCCCCAGCATTTT. It is translated as CATGDLSNQPQHF.

The J gene is TRBJ2-7, the V gene TRBV9; the match to TRBD2 covers 9 bases. Germline CDR1 is SGDLS and CDR2 is YYNGEE. This CDR3 spans 15 amino acids. The V and J ends lost 4 bases and 5 bases, in that order; junction bases with no gene match: 10. CDR3: CASSPRGSGSHEQYF. CDR3 bases: TGTGCCAGCAGCCCGCGGGGTAGCGGGAGCCACGAGCAGTACTTC.

The chain combines TRBV7-2 with TRBJ1-6, with 7 bases matching TRBD1. Trimming at V came to 4 bases and at J to 2 bases, leaving 14 bases not matched to a gene. There are 19 residues in the CDR3. Germline CDR1 SGHTA, CDR2 FQGNSA. The CDR3 is CASSSDLTGRLPYNSPLHF. CDR3 DNA: TGTGCCAGCAGCTCGGACTTGACAGGGCGCCTGCCCTATAATTCACCCCTCCACTTT.

This clonotype was found many times. The chain couples TRBV5-1 to TRBJ2-2; 8 bases map to TRBD1. The CDR3 runs to 14 residues. V trimming: 7 bases; J trimming: 2 bases; junction bases outside the gene matches: 4. The germline gives CDR1 SGHRS, CDR2 YFSETQ. DNA for the CDR3: TGCGCCAGCCTCGGACAGGGTAACACCGGGGAGCTGTTTTTT. Its translation is CASLGQGNTGELFF.

J is TRBJ1-1 and V is TRBV19, with TRBD1 matching 8 bases. The CDR3 has 15 amino acids. J was trimmed by 3 bases and V by 5 bases; bases with no gene match: 8. The germline CDR1 and CDR2 sequences are LNHDA and SQIVND (reference sequence). Here the CDR3 reads CASSPGQGRDTEAFF. CDR3 coding DNA: TGTGCCAGTAGTCCCGGACAGGGCCGGGACACTGAAGCTTTCTTT.

This clonotype showed up just a few times. V usage is TRBV2 and J usage is TRBJ1-2, with D unresolved. V was shortened by 0 bases and J by 1 base, with 12 bases between the two germline ends. Germline V gene lookup returns CDR1 SNHLY and CDR2 FYNNEI. The CDR3 consists of 16 residues. CDR3 region: CASSEARVQYNYGYTF. CDR3 DNA: TGTGCCAGCAGTGAAGCCCGGGTTCAATATAACTATGGCTACACCTTC.

The rearrangement joins TRBV29-1 to TRBJ2-5, with D maybe TRBD2 (5 bases). The CDR3 loop spans 12 amino acids. Germline V CDR1 and CDR2: SQVTM, ANQGSEA. V shed 4 bases and J shed 11 bases, with 17 bases lying between them. In nucleotides, the CDR3 is TGCAGCGTTGTGACCCTTGAGGGTTCGCAGTACTTC. This translates into CSVVTLEGSQYF.

This clonotype came up a few times. The V call is TRBV10-3, the J call TRBJ2-2; 9 nucleotides match TRBD1. Germline V lookup: CDR1 ENHRY, CDR2 SYGVKD. V was clipped by 10 bases and J by 1 base; unmatched bases: 7. The CDR3 has 15 residues. The CDR3 DNA is TGTGCCACCGAAGGGACAGGGATGAACACCGGGGAGCTGTTTTTT. As protein: CATEGTGMNTGELFF.

The chain is built from TRBV20-1 and TRBJ2-1, with a weak D call TRBD1 (5 bases). The V and J ends lost 3 bases and 12 bases respectively, with 15 bases between them. CDR1 DFQATT and CDR2 SNEGSKA come from the germline V gene (reference sequence). The CDR3 is 12 amino acids. CDR3 nucleotide sequence: TGCAGTGCTAGGCAACTTTTAAGGGGGCAGTTCTTC. Protein: CSARQLLRGQFF.

This clonotype has a handful of counts. This chain connects TRBV27 to TRBJ1-2; D is undetermined. CDR1 and CDR2 from the germline V gene are MNHEY and SMNVEV (reference sequence). This CDR3 has 14 amino acids. Between the trimmed V and J ends, which lost 5 bases and 4 bases, there was a span of 14 bases. CDR3 bases: TGTGCCAGCAGTGAGACCGGGCGTGCCTATGGCTACACCTTC. This encodes CASSETGRAYGYTF.

This clonotype occurred many times. The rearrangement uses TRBV29-1 and TRBJ2-3, with D hard to call. V lost 7 bases to trimming and J lost 4 bases, with 12 bases between them. This CDR3 spans 12 amino acids. Per the germline V gene, CDR1 is SQVTM and CDR2 is ANQGSEA. The CDR3 here is CSALGIADTQYF. The DNA for the CDR3 is TGCAGCGCTCTAGGTATCGCAGATACGCAGTATTTT.

Regarding this clonotype: One junction end does not reproduce the germline sequence, and a read error may be involved. The V call is TRBV10-3, the J call TRBJ2-1, with 7 bases aligning to TRBD1. The CDR3 runs to 15 residues. Per germline, CDR1 ENHRY and CDR2 SYGVKD. CDR3 sequence: CAISEGTEYIDERFF. CDR3 bases: TGTGCCATCAGTGAGGGGACAGAGTATATCGATGAGCGGTTCTTC.